This T cell receptor beta chain appears in the sequencing data of a study of T cell repertoires in ileal Crohn's disease. Overall study context: Patients had a median roughly 8-year disease duration, and over 30% were active smokers.

With respect to this clone: Its antigen is as yet unknown.

Time point meaning: neoterminal ileum biopsy at postoperative endoscopy, about 6 months after surgery. This table comes from immunoSEQ multiplex PCR, and its TCRdb copy is limited to in-frame clones, with some not included. The sample holds about 3,700 clones, around 71% seen once. General study points: Sorted CD8 T cells held more high-frequency clones than CD4. Within the first postoperative year, endoscopy came at median approximately 6.3 months. Every patient over 26.8% clonality showed endoscopic recurrence.

The V segment lost 1 base and the J segment 2 bases; nucleotides outside the gene matches: 0. This CDR3 contains 14 residues. The germline V gene has CDR1 SGHNT and CDR2 YENEEA. V and J are TRBV11-3 and TRBJ1-2; 8 bases align to TRBD1. Sequencing was done on a sample of ileal tissue. This TCR came from an adult with Crohn's disease. The CDR3 loop reads CASSLGTGNYGYTF. The CDR3 region has the DNA TGTGCCAGCAGCTTAGGGACAGGGAACTATGGCTACACCTTC.